This T cell receptor beta chain was captured in a study of radiotherapy plus CTLA-4 blockade in lung cancer. Produced via immunoSEQ multiplex PCR; TCRdb's table is partial and in-frame only. The sample has about 25,000 clones, over 70% seen once; the top ten hold 3.6%. In regard to this clone: Its antigen is as yet unknown.

Enrolled patients, whose metastatic non-small-cell lung cancer was chemo-refractory, received focal radiation plus CTLA-4 blockade with ipilimumab. Per the germline V gene, CDR1 is SGHNT and CDR2 is YYREEE (reference sequence). This CDR3 comprises 15 residues. V lost 2 bases and J 4 bases, leaving 10 bases between the germline ends. Broader study findings: Early clone dynamics of blood T cells, plus interferon-beta, reportedly predicted response best. Researchers report tumor-derived TCR clones expanding in blood after radiotherapy plus ipilimumab.

The TCR was taken from a human donor with non-small cell lung cancer who had stable disease on radiotherapy plus ipilimumab. Specimen: peripheral blood, collected from a patient treated with radiotherapy plus ipilimumab. The chain joins TRBV5-4 to TRBJ2-6, with D possibly TRBD1 on 5 matching bases. Here the CDR3 reads CASSLQARGANVLTF. As DNA, the CDR3 is TGTGCCAGCAGCTTACAGGCCCGGGGGGCCAACGTCCTGACTTTC.